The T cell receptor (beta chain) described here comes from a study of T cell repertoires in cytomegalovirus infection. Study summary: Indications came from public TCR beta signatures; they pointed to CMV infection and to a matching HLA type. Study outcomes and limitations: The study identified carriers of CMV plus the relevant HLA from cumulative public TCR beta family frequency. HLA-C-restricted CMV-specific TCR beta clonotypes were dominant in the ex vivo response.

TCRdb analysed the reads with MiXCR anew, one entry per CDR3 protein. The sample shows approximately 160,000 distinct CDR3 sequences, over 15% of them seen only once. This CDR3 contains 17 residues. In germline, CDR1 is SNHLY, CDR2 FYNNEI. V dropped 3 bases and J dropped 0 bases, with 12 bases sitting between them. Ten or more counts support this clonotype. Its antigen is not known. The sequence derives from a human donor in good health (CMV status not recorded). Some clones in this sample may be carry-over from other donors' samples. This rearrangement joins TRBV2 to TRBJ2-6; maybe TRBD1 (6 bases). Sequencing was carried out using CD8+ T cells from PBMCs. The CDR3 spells CASSDRGRISGANVLTF. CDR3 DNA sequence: TGTGCCAGCAGTGACAGGGGCCGTATCTCTGGGGCCAACGTCCTGACTTTC.